These 12 T cell receptor beta chains were sequenced from one sample in a study of regulatory T cells in long-lasting Graves disease. In building TCR beta libraries, iRepertoire HTBI primers were used together with Arm-PCR of CDR3 regions. TCRdb re-derived calls from the multiplex PCR reads in MiXCR, one entry per CDR3 protein. The table shows 450,000 to 500,000 distinct CDR3 sequences, with about 16% occurring only once. The time point was: newly diagnosed GD, antithyroid drugs for less than 3 months. The TCR library used RNA extracted from PBMCs. These same data were also listed under a study on T cells in Graves' hyperthyroidism and ophthalmopathy.

This specimen was peripheral blood mononuclear cells (PBMCs), taken at new diagnosis, from a patient treated with antithyroid drugs. These receptors all come from a man between 40 and 49 years old with Graves disease.

In its sample, this clonotype was seen many times. The chain couples TRBV12-3 or TRBV12-4 to TRBJ2-3, with 9 bases aligning to TRBD2. This CDR3 is 15 amino acids long. V was pared by 7 bases and J by 8 bases, with 13 bases of the junction left unmatched. Here the CDR3 DNA reads TGTGCCAGCACCCTTACCCCTAGCGGGATTGGTACGCAGTATTTT. Translating gives CASTLTPSGIGTQYF.

This clonotype has ten or more counts. The J gene is TRBJ2-5, the V gene TRBV5-1, with TRBD2 identical over 13 bases. The V gene end was trimmed by 5 bases and the J gene end by 5 bases; junction bases not matched to a gene: 6. CDR1 SGHRS and CDR2 YFSETQ come from the germline V gene. The CDR3 consists of 15 residues. Written as DNA, the CDR3 is TGCGCCAGCAGACAAGGGACTAGCGGGATCGAGACCCAGTACTTC. Translating it yields CASRQGTSGIETQYF.

The chain combines TRBV7-2 with TRBJ2-3; D remains ambiguous. The germline V gene encodes CDR1 SGHTA and CDR2 FQGNSA. The CDR3 consists of 12 residues. The V and J ends lost 7 bases and 3 bases respectively, with 8 bases between them. The CDR3 DNA follows: TGTGCCAGCAAGCCACAGACAGATACGCAGTATTTT. Translated: CASKPQTDTQYF.

This clonotype was counted ten times or more. The chain is built from TRBV12-3 or TRBV12-4 and TRBJ1-5; TRBD1 might be the D (6 bases). V lost 2 bases and J 2 bases, leaving 10 bases between the germline ends. The CDR3 is 15 residues long. The CDR3, as DNA: TGTGCCAGCAGTTTATCGGCAGGGGGCAATCAGCCCCAGCATTTT. The encoded protein is CASSLSAGGNQPQHF.

Many counts were recorded for this clonotype. The rearrangement links TRBV6-2 or TRBV6-3 to TRBJ2-1; TRBD2 agrees at 10 bases. CDR3 length: 13 amino acids. CDR1 MNHEY and CDR2 SVGEGT come from the germline V gene. V gave up 10 bases and J gave up 7 bases; unmatched junction bases: 7. This chain's CDR3 is CATSGRAQNEQFF. CDR3 in DNA: TGTGCCACCAGCGGGAGGGCCCAAAATGAGCAGTTCTTC.

The J gene is TRBJ2-1, the V gene TRBV7-3, with 14 bases aligning to TRBD2. The CDR3 covers 17 residues. Germline CDR1 and CDR2: SGHTA and FQGTGA. J gave up 7 bases and V 4 bases, and 9 bases lay outside the gene matches. CDR3 protein: CASSSDRLAGGKNEQFF. CDR3 sequence (DNA): TGTGCCAGCAGCTCAGACCGACTAGCGGGAGGGAAGAATGAGCAGTTCTTC.

This clonotype was detected many times. J is TRBJ1-1 and V is TRBV30, with D uncertain. V lost 0 bases and J 1 base, leaving 9 bases between the germline ends. Per germline, CDR1 GTSNPN and CDR2 SVGIG (reference sequence). The length of the CDR3 is 14 residues. The CDR3 sequence is CAWSVTRQNTEAFF. In DNA form, the CDR3 reads TGTGCCTGGAGTGTGACCCGCCAGAACACTGAAGCTTTCTTT.

This clonotype turned up a few times. The chain is built from TRBV12-3 or TRBV12-4 and TRBJ2-4, with D possibly being TRBD1 (6 bases). This CDR3 comprises 14 residues. Trimming shortened V by 3 bases and J by 5 bases, and 11 bases separated the two germline ends. DNA of the CDR3: TGTGCCAGCAGTTTGGGCAGGGGTGAAAACATTCAGTACTTC. Translation gives CASSLGRGENIQYF.

This clonotype showed up many times. The chain combines TRBV7-9 with TRBJ1-5, with D uncertain. The V end lost 1 base, the J end lost 4 bases, and 2 bases lay between the germline ends. The germline V gene encodes CDR1 SEHNR and CDR2 FQNEAQ (reference sequence). This CDR3 is built from 12 residues. Written as DNA, the CDR3 is TGTGCCAGCAGCTTAGAAAATCAGCCCCAGCATTTT. It codes for CASSLENQPQHF.

This clonotype appeared many times. The chain employs TRBV7-2 and TRBJ2-7; D not certain. Germline V gene sequence: CDR1 SGHTA, CDR2 FQGNSA. Trimming cost V 4 bases and J 3 bases, with 13 bases left between them. The CDR3 runs 14 residues. Here the CDR3 DNA reads TGTGCCAGCAGCTACCCCGGACGGTACTACGAGCAGTACTTC. The encoded protein is CASSYPGRYYEQYF.

This clonotype appeared once. This may arise from a read error, as a much more abundant clone is one base away. The V and J genes are TRBV6-1 and TRBJ1-2, with TRBD1 as a possible D gene (5 bases). The CDR3 runs to 15 residues. Germline V gene sequence: CDR1 MNHNS, CDR2 SASEGT. The CDR3 reads CASSLSRAGGYGHTF. The CDR3 DNA is TGTGCCAGCAGTCTCTCCCGGGCCGGGGGATATGGCCACACCTTC.

This clonotype was picked up many times. J is TRBJ2-5 and V is TRBV27; 13 nucleotides align to TRBD2. Per germline, CDR1 MNHEY and CDR2 SMNVEV (reference sequence). This CDR3 has 15 residues. J lost 5 bases, V lost 5 bases, and 5 bases had no gene match. This chain's CDR3 is CASSRTTSGRETQYF. The CDR3 DNA is TGTGCCAGCAGTCGGACGACTAGCGGGAGGGAGACCCAGTACTTC.